The T cell receptor beta chain described here comes from a study of beta chain features in type 1 diabetes. The sample holds a few counts of this clone. cDNA synthesis used the whole RNA isolate, giving expressed TCRB sequences. This table comes from immunoSEQ multiplex PCR, and its TCRdb copy is limited to in-frame clones, with some not included. The sample carries 350,000 to 450,000 clones, about 15% recorded once. The CDR3 covers 13 residues. CDR1 is WNHNN and CDR2 is SYGVQD in the germline V gene (reference sequence). With 6 bases removed from V and 2 bases from J, the gap between germline ends came to 9 bases.

Input material: naive CD4+ T cells from blood. The source is a man aged 25-45 years in good health. This chain uses TRBV10-1 with TRBJ2-3, with unresolved D. The chain's CDR3 is CASRARSTDTQYF. The CDR3 nucleotides read TGCGCCAGCAGAGCCAGATCCACAGATACGCAGTATTTT.